These 5 T cell receptor beta chains came from one sample sequenced in a study of CD8+CD57+ T cells in acquired aplastic anemia. The template for TCR beta VDJ and CDR3 sequence profiling was genomic DNA. From the reads, TCRdb called clonotypes with MiXCR, one entry per CDR3 protein. Among tens of thousands of distinct CDR3 sequences listed, 40% to 55% were seen once. Input material: sorted CD4+, CD8+, or CD8+CD57+ T cells (not recorded which) from PBMCs. Receptors originate from a human donor in good health, serving as a control.

This clonotype has at least ten counts. Here the CDR3 reads CASSLSQRDWLDEQYF. The CDR3 region has the DNA TGCGCCAGCAGCTTATCTCAGCGGGATTGGTTGGACGAGCAGTACTTC. The V gene is TRBV5-1, the J gene TRBJ2-7; 7 bases are shared with TRBD2. CDR3 length equals 16 residues. Germline values: CDR1 SGHRS, CDR2 YFSETQ. V lost 2 bases to trimming and J lost 5 bases; unmatched junction nucleotides: 13.

The chain carries TRBV10-3 and TRBJ1-1; 9 bases fit TRBD1. CDR3 size: 16 residues. Looked up from germline, CDR1 is ENHRY and CDR2 is SYGVKD. V was clipped by 2 bases and J by 11 bases; unmatched bases: 15. CDR3 DNA: TGTGCCATCAGTGAGAGTTTAGGGACAGGGAACACTGCGGCTTTCTTT. It is translated as CAISESLGTGNTAAFF.

Worth noting for this clonotype: Possible read error: a much larger clone is one base away. The chain links TRBV5-1 to TRBJ1-1; D ambiguous. Trimming cost V 0 bases and J 4 bases, with 10 bases left between them. The CDR3 length is 14 residues. The V gene's germline CDR1 is SGHRS and CDR2 YFSETQ. The CDR3 DNA follows: TGCGCCAGCAGCTTGGATAATGCGGTCACTGAAGCTTTCTTT. Translation gives CASSLDNAVTEAFF. Full variable domain (remainder filled in from reference TRBV5-1 and TRBJ1-1): KAGVTQTPRYLIKTRGQQVTLSCSPISGHRSVSWYQQTPGQGLQFLFEYFSETQRNKGNFPGRFSGRQFSNSRSEMNVSTLELGDSALYLCASSLDNAVTEAFFGQGTRLTVV.

The gene calls are TRBV7-9 and TRBJ1-2, with TRBD1 matching 8 bases. Germline V CDR1 and CDR2: SEHNR, FQNEAQ (reference sequence). The CDR3 is 14 residues long. V shed 5 bases and J 5 bases; nucleotides not matched to a gene: 7. Here the CDR3 reads CASSRQGMTYGYTF. In DNA, the CDR3 is TGTGCCAGCAGCCGACAGGGGATGACTTATGGCTACACCTTC.

This clonotype was found many times. The rearrangement uses TRBV25-1 and TRBJ2-3; a possible D gene is TRBD2 (6 bases). V shed 0 bases and J shed 6 bases, with 7 bases lying between them. Per the germline V gene, CDR1 is MGHDK and CDR2 is SYGVNS. The CDR3 loop spans 13 amino acids. CDR3 sequence reads: CASSEYRGDTQYF. For the CDR3, the DNA is TGTGCCAGCAGTGAATATCGGGGGGATACGCAGTATTTT. Full variable domain (missing parts from reference TRBV25-1 and TRBJ2-3): EADIYQTPRYLVIGTGKKITLECSQTMGHDKMYWYQQDPGMELHLIHYSYGVNSTEKGDLSSESTVSRIRTEHFPLTLESARPSHTSQYLCASSEYRGDTQYFGPGTRLTVL.